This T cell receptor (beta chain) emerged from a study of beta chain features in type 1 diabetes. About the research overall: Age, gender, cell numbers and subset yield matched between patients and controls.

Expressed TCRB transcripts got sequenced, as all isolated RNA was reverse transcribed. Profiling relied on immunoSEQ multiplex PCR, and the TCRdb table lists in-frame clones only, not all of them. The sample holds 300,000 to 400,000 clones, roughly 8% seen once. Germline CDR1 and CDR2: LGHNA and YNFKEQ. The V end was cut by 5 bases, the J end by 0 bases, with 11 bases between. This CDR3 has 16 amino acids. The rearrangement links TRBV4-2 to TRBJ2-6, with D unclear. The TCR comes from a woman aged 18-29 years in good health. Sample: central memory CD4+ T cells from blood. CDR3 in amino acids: CASSVSANSGANVLTF. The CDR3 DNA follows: TGTGCCAGCAGCGTAAGTGCCAACTCTGGGGCCAACGTCCTGACTTTC.